These 27 T cell receptor beta chains were all obtained from the same sample, sequenced in a study of blood T cells in healthy people across ages. For the second PCR, which ran for about 6 to 11 cycles, a sample-barcoded 5' primer and a J-beta primer mix were used. TCRdb re-analysed the 5' RACE reads in MiXCR, keeping a single row per CDR3 protein. Altogether 600,000 to 850,000 distinct CDR3 sequences are present, approximately 25% being singletons, with the ten largest covering 9.4%. This sample also belongs to another study, concerning T cells of mothers and their children.

Source material: blood. Receptors originate from a boy aged 5 to 17 in good health.

This clonotype was seen a handful of times. The genes are TRBV5-6 and TRBJ2-5; TRBD1 might be the D (6 bases). V was pared by 6 bases and J by 5 bases, with 17 bases between. The length of the CDR3 is 14 residues. Germline V gene sequence: CDR1 SGHDT, CDR2 YYEEEE. As DNA, the CDR3 is TGTGCCAGCACTCATCCAGGGGATTGGGAGACCCAGTACTTC. Encoded protein: CASTHPGDWETQYF.

This sequence joins TRBV6-5 and TRBJ2-5, with TRBD1 matching over 7 bases. The CDR3 is made up of 16 amino acids. The V gene end was trimmed by 2 bases and the J gene end by 1 base; junction bases not matched to a gene: 7. Germline-derived CDR1 and CDR2 are MNHEY and SVGAGI. The CDR3 coding sequence is TGTGCCAGCAGTTACGAACCGGGGACAGTCCAAGAGACCCAGTACTTC. Its translation is CASSYEPGTVQETQYF.

This chain links TRBV24-1 with TRBJ2-5; unclear D gene. The CDR3 sequence is 13 residues long. CDR1 and CDR2 (germline): KGHDR, SFDVKD. Between the trimmed V and J ends, which lost 3 bases and 0 bases, there was a span of 4 bases. The CDR3 reads CATSDKYQETQYF. The CDR3 nucleotides are TGTGCCACCAGTGATAAGTACCAAGAGACCCAGTACTTC.

V is TRBV28 and J is TRBJ2-3; 8 positions agree with TRBD2. V dropped 7 bases and J dropped 0; count of bases not matched to a gene: 9. The CDR3 covers 16 residues. CDR1 MDHEN and CDR2 SYDVKM come from the germline V gene. CDR3 bases: TGTGCCAGCATCGGCGGGAGGCCCTACAGCACAGATACGCAGTATTTT. Translation gives CASIGGRPYSTDTQYF.

The V call is TRBV15, the J call TRBJ2-7, with 10 bases lining up with TRBD2. V dropped 0 bases and J dropped 7; count of bases not matched to a gene: 12. This CDR3 has 17 residues. Germline lookup yields CDR1 LNHNV and CDR2 YYDKDF (reference sequence). The CDR3 here is CATSREVVLAGAGEQYF. The CDR3 nucleotides read TGTGCCACCAGCAGAGAGGTGGTCCTAGCGGGAGCAGGGGAGCAGTACTTC.

This clonotype showed up just a few times. The chain carries TRBV14 and TRBJ2-1; no definite D call. Germline CDR1 and CDR2: SGHDN and FVKESK. The CDR3 runs to 13 residues. The V and J ends lost 1 base and 2 bases respectively, with 3 bases between them. The DNA of the CDR3 is TGTGCCAGCAGCCAAGCAGCCTACAATGAGCAGTTCTTC. Its translation is CASSQAAYNEQFF.

The CDR3 bases are TGTGCCAGTGGGGTTAGAAATGAGCAGTTCTTC. Translation: CASGVRNEQFF. The J gene is TRBJ2-1, the V gene TRBV19; D is unclear. The germline CDR1 and CDR2 sequences are LNHDA and SQIVND (reference sequence). Deletions cut 8 bases from V and 7 bases from J, with 9 bases between. The CDR3 contains 11 residues. Variable domain in full (rest from reference TRBV19 and TRBJ2-1): DGGITQSPKYLFRKEGQNVTLSCEQNLNHDAMYWYRQDPGQGLRLIYYSQIVNDFQKGDIAEGYSVSREKKESFPLTVTSAQKNPTAFYLCASGVRNEQFFGPGTRLTVL.

This clonotype was picked up a small number of times. The chain recombines TRBV9 with TRBJ2-2; TRBD1 might be the D (6 bases). The CDR3 covers 15 residues. Germline loops: CDR1 SGDLS, CDR2 YYNGEE. V lost 2 bases, J lost 4 bases, and 12 bases lay in between. The CDR3 nucleotides read TGTGCCAGCAGCGTGTCCAGGGGTTTCACCGGGGAGCTGTTTTTT. This gives the protein CASSVSRGFTGELFF.

The rearrangement joins TRBV28 to TRBJ2-7, with 7 nucleotides matching TRBD2. The CDR3 is 15 amino acids. CDR1 MDHEN and CDR2 SYDVKM come from the germline V gene. V lost 2 bases, J lost 3 bases, and 7 bases stayed unmatched. CDR3 bases: TGTGCCAGCAGTTTAGGGCTAGCGGCTCTCTACGAGCAGTACTTC. Amino acid sequence: CASSLGLAALYEQYF.

This chain links TRBV5-1 with TRBJ2-7, with a tentative D call TRBD1 (5 bases). V was trimmed by 5 bases and J by 4 bases, leaving 13 bases between them. The CDR3 length is 13 residues. CDR1 is SGHRS and CDR2 is YFSETQ in the germline V gene. CDR3: CASRPGLDYEQYF. As DNA, the CDR3 is TGCGCCAGCAGACCAGGGTTGGATTACGAGCAGTACTTC.

This clonotype showed up just a few times. V usage is TRBV7-2 and J usage is TRBJ2-1; 7 bases align to TRBD2. The CDR3 runs to 15 residues. The V gene's germline CDR1 is SGHTA and CDR2 FQGNSA. V dropped 5 bases and J dropped 6; count of bases not matched to a gene: 10. CDR3 sequence (DNA): TGTGCCAGCAGCCAAGGACTAGATAAGGGCAATGAGCAGTTCTTC. Translated: CASSQGLDKGNEQFF.

The J gene is TRBJ2-5, the V gene TRBV13; 12 nucleotides agree with TRBD2. The better agreement between TRBJ2-1 and the DNA end casts doubt on the J call. Germline V lookup: CDR1 PRHDT, CDR2 FYEKMQ (reference sequence). This CDR3 has 16 residues. The CDR3: CASSPWGTSGYDEQFF. The CDR3 region has the DNA TGTGCCAGCAGCCCTTGGGGGACTAGCGGGTACGATGAGCAGTTCTTC.

This clonotype was counted a few times. The chain uses TRBV29-1 and TRBJ1-4; no clear D gene. CDR3 size: 13 residues. The V end was cut by 5 bases, the J end by 4 bases, with 11 bases between. Germline V gene sequence: CDR1 SQVTM, CDR2 ANQGSEA. The CDR3 DNA is TGCAGCGTTCGGCAGCTTTATAATGAAAAACTGTTTTTT. Its translation is CSVRQLYNEKLFF.

The rearrangement joins TRBV9 to TRBJ2-3, with D perhaps assigned TRBD1 or TRBD2 (5 bases each). CDR1 is SGDLS and CDR2 is YYNGEE in the germline V gene. The CDR3 is made up of 16 amino acids. The germline V and J ends were trimmed by 2 bases and 5 bases, with 18 bases remaining between them. The CDR3 DNA is TGTGCCAGCAGCGTCACGGCCGGGACCTCGGGAGATACGCAGTATTTT. Protein: CASSVTAGTSGDTQYF.

This clonotype showed up just a few times. This chain links TRBV10-3 with TRBJ2-3; TRBD2 aligns across 14 bases. Germline V gene sequence: CDR1 ENHRY, CDR2 SYGVKD. V lost 5 bases and J lost 6; bases outside the gene matches: 7. This CDR3 spans 16 amino acids. The CDR3 nucleotides are TGTGCCATCAGTCCACGACTAGCGGGGGGGTTGGATACGCAGTATTTT. The encoded protein is CAISPRLAGGLDTQYF.

This clonotype has a handful of counts. The rearrangement joins TRBV12-3 or TRBV12-4 to TRBJ2-5, with D perhaps TRBD2 (6 bases). The DNA end is more similar to TRBJ2-7, so the J call may be wrong. CDR3 size: 16 residues. CDR3 sequence reads: CASSLPAFGSAYEQYF. The CDR3 coding sequence is TGTGCCAGCAGTTTACCCGCTTTCGGGAGCGCCTACGAGCAGTACTTC.

The V gene is TRBV12-3 or TRBV12-4, the J gene TRBJ2-5; either TRBD1 or TRBD2 may supply D (5 bases each). Between the trimmed V and J ends, which lost 3 bases and 5 bases, there was a span of 10 bases. This CDR3 has 13 amino acids. DNA of the CDR3: TGTGCCAGCAGTTTTTTCGAGGGGGAGACCCAGTACTTC. This sequence encodes CASSFFEGETQYF.

The sample holds many counts of this clonotype. V is TRBV27 and J is TRBJ2-7; D may be TRBD2 (6 bases). From germline, CDR1 is MNHEY and CDR2 SMNVEV (reference sequence). There are 13 residues in the CDR3. Trimming removed 6 bases at V and 3 bases at J, with 12 bases between. The CDR3 DNA sequence: TGTGCCAGCAGCCCCGGGACTGTCTACGAGCAGTACTTC. Translated: CASSPGTVYEQYF.

The chain carries TRBV12-3 or TRBV12-4 and TRBJ2-1; D is uncertain. CDR3 length: 13 residues. Trimming shortened V by 2 bases and J by 6 bases, and 8 bases separated the two germline ends. CDR3 bases: TGTGCCAGCAGTTTAAGCACTATCAATGAGCAGTTCTTC. It encodes CASSLSTINEQFF.

V gene TRBV7-3 combines with J gene TRBJ2-1, with 7 nucleotides matching TRBD2. Germline-derived CDR1 and CDR2 are SGHTA and FQGTGA. This CDR3 has 13 amino acids. V was clipped by 3 bases and J by 9 bases; unmatched bases: 5. The CDR3 DNA is TGTGCCAGCAGCTTTACGAGCGGGGCTGAGCAGTTCTTC. Amino acid sequence: CASSFTSGAEQFF.

There are a few counts of this clonotype. V usage is TRBV11-2 and J usage is TRBJ2-5; 7 bases map to TRBD2. There are 15 residues in the CDR3. The germline gives CDR1 SGHAT, CDR2 FQNNGV. The V and J ends lost 5 bases and 5 bases, in that order; junction bases with no gene match: 11. CDR3 in amino acids: CASSATRGAGETQYF. The CDR3 coding sequence is TGTGCCAGCAGCGCTACCCGGGGAGCGGGGGAGACCCAGTACTTC.

J is TRBJ2-1 and V is TRBV9, with 9 bases fitting TRBD1. TRBJ2-5 matches the DNA end more closely, so the J call is doubtful. The length of the CDR3 is 14 residues. The germline gives CDR1 SGDLS, CDR2 YYNGEE. The CDR3 DNA follows: TGTGCCAGCAGCCCAGAGACAGGGGGAGAGACCCAGTACTTC. Protein product: CASSPETGGETQYF.

The chain joins TRBV27 to TRBJ2-3; possibly TRBD1 for D (6 bases). V lost 3 bases and J 2 bases, leaving 18 bases between the germline ends. The length of the CDR3 is 17 residues. Per germline, CDR1 MNHEY and CDR2 SMNVEV (reference sequence). The CDR3 here is CASSFQSRDTYTDTQYF. The CDR3 coding sequence is TGTGCCAGCAGTTTCCAGTCTCGGGACACTTACACAGATACGCAGTATTTT.

The chain links TRBV12-3 or TRBV12-4 to TRBJ1-2, with 9 positions matching TRBD1. The CDR3 has 13 amino acids. J lost 8 bases, V lost 4 bases, and 5 bases had no gene match. CDR3: CASSSTGGAGYTF. The CDR3 DNA follows: TGTGCCAGCAGTTCCACAGGGGGCGCAGGCTACACCTTC.

This clonotype was observed a handful of times. The chain joins TRBV15 to TRBJ2-5; TRBD1 or TRBD2 may be the D gene (6 bases each). The end of the DNA aligns better with TRBJ2-1, so the J call may be wrong. From germline, CDR1 is LNHNV and CDR2 YYDKDF (reference sequence). This CDR3 region has 15 residues. The CDR3 DNA follows: TGTGCCACCAGCAAAGATGGGGGGACAACGAATGAGCAGTTCTTC. Translating gives CATSKDGGTTNEQFF.

This clonotype was observed once. The J gene is TRBJ2-7, the V gene TRBV10-3; 12 bases match TRBD2. The germline V gene has CDR1 ENHRY and CDR2 SYGVKD. This CDR3 is 16 amino acids long. Trimming cost V 3 bases and J 2 bases; bases outside gene matches: 5. The CDR3 bases are TGTGCCATCAGTGAACTAGCGGGAGGAGGGACCTACGAGCAGTACTTC. Amino acid sequence: CAISELAGGGTYEQYF.

J is TRBJ2-1 and V is TRBV3-1; D not resolved. The better agreement between TRBJ2-7 and the DNA end casts doubt on the J call. The CDR3 is 16 residues long. Germline CDR1 is LGHDT and CDR2 is YNNKEL (reference sequence). The CDR3 nucleotides are TGTGCCAGCAGCCACCTCTCCTCCAGAAGCTCCTACGAGCAGTACTTC. It encodes CASSHLSSRSSYEQYF.